The rows below give T cell receptor beta chains drawn from one sample of a study of T cells in Graves' hyperthyroidism and ophthalmopathy. Each CDR3 protein is one row after TCRdb ran MiXCR on the multiplex PCR reads. Here the sample spans hundreds of thousands of distinct CDR3 sequences, around 22% being singletons. Sequenced material: blood. Every receptor here comes from a young woman with Graves' ophthalmopathy. Both conserved end residues are part of each CDR3. The order of the fields is D gene, V gene, J gene, clone size, CDR3 DNA, CDR3 protein. D genes are given only for firm matches. Where a row states a size, it is once, few, many or the class of an expanded clone; other rows omit it.

D: TRBD1
V: TRBV7-3
J: TRBJ2-2
size: many
DNA: TGTGCCAGCAGCTTATTGGACGCCGGGACAGACACCGGGGAGCTGTTTTTT
CDR3: CASSLLDAGTDTGELFF

D: -
V: TRBV20-1
J: TRBJ1-5
size: many
DNA: TGCAGTGCTAGGGCGTCGGGAAGTATCATCAATCAGCCCCAGCATTTT
CDR3: CSARASGSIINQPQHF

D: -
V: TRBV28
J: TRBJ2-7
size: -
DNA: TGTGCCACCAAGGGATCCCCCTCCTCCTACGAGCAGTACTTC
CDR3: CATKGSPSSYEQYF

D: -
V: TRBV10-1
J: TRBJ2-7
size: -
DNA: TGCGCCAGCAGTGCAAAATTCCCTAAATGTCCCTACGAGCAGTACTTC
CDR3: CASSAKFPKCPYEQYF

D: TRBD2
V: TRBV6-1
J: TRBJ2-7
size: many
DNA: TGTGCCAGCAGTGAAAGGGAGGGCTTAAAGTATTTCGCCTACGAGCAGTACTTC
CDR3: CASSEREGLKYFAYEQYF

D: -
V: TRBV6-1
J: TRBJ1-1
size: few
DNA: TGTGCCAGCAGGCCCCGGACAGAGCCCATCGGTGAAGCTTTCTTT
CDR3: CASRPRTEPIGEAFF

D: TRBD1
V: TRBV20-1
J: TRBJ1-1
size: many
DNA: TGCAGTGCTAGACAGGGGGCTGAAGCTTTCTTT
CDR3: CSARQGAEAFF

D: TRBD1
V: TRBV6-4
J: TRBJ1-5
size: many
DNA: TGTGCCAGCAGTCCCAGGCGGGGACAGGATAGCAATCAGCCCCAGCATTTT
CDR3: CASSPRRGQDSNQPQHF

D: TRBD2
V: TRBV28
J: TRBJ2-7
size: few
DNA: TGTGCCAGCAGTCCTATTCAATTTAGACTAGCCACCTACGAGCAGTACTTC
CDR3: CASSPIQFRLATYEQYF

D: -
V: TRBV27
J: TRBJ1-2
size: many
DNA: TGTGCCAGCAGTTTAGGAGCGGGCGCAGCTTTCGGCTACACCTTC
CDR3: CASSLGAGAAFGYTF

D: -
V: TRBV3-1
J: TRBJ2-3
size: few
DNA: TGTGCCAGCAGCCAAGATTGGAGAGATACGCAGTATTTT
CDR3: CASSQDWRDTQYF

D: -
V: TRBV19
J: TRBJ1-2
size: -
DNA: TGTGCCAGTAGTATAGGAGGGGCTCATGTCTACACCTTC
CDR3: CASSIGGAHVYTF

D: -
V: TRBV27
J: TRBJ2-5
size: many
DNA: TGTGCCAGCAGTTTATATGCGGGGGCCCCGATAGAAGAGACCCAGTACTTC
CDR3: CASSLYAGAPIEETQYF

D: TRBD2
V: TRBV28
J: TRBJ2-7
size: -
DNA: TGTGCCAGCAGGGCATCCCCCTCTAGCGGGTCCTACGAGCAGTACTTC
CDR3: CASRASPSSGSYEQYF

D: TRBD2
V: TRBV19
J: TRBJ2-2
size: many
DNA: TGTGCCAGTAGTGCCCTAGCGGGGCACACCGGGGAGCTGTTTTTT
CDR3: CASSALAGHTGELFF

D: TRBD2
V: TRBV7-3
J: TRBJ2-7
size: -
DNA: TGTGCCAGCAGTTTCCCAGCCCCGGGACTAACTCCCTACGAGCAGTACTTC
CDR3: CASSFPAPGLTPYEQYF

D: -
V: TRBV6-5
J: TRBJ2-2
size: once
DNA: TGTGCCAGCAGTTACTCGGATGGGGCCGGGGAGCTGTTTTTT
CDR3: CASSYSDGAGELFF

D: -
V: TRBV19
J: TRBJ2-7
size: -
DNA: TGTGCCAGCCGTGGGATCGACGGCTACGAGCAGTACTTC
CDR3: CASRGIDGYEQYF

D: -
V: TRBV12-3/TRBV12-4
J: TRBJ1-1
size: few
DNA: TGTGCCAGCACCGCCGGGGTTGCGACTGAAGCTTTCTTT
CDR3: CASTAGVATEAFF

D: TRBD1
V: TRBV20-1
J: TRBJ2-5
size: many
DNA: TGCAGTGCAACCGGGACAGGGGGCCGGGGCCAAGAGACCCAGTACTTC
CDR3: CSATGTGGRGQETQYF

D: TRBD1
V: TRBV6-2/TRBV6-3
J: TRBJ2-7
size: many
DNA: TGTGCCAGCAGCAAAAGGGACAGTCACTACGAGCAGTACTTC
CDR3: CASSKRDSHYEQYF

D: TRBD2
V: TRBV6-1
J: TRBJ2-3
size: few
DNA: TGTGCCAGCAGCCGACTAGCGGGGGGGTTCACAGATACGCAGTATTTT
CDR3: CASSRLAGGFTDTQYF

D: -
V: TRBV28
J: TRBJ2-7
size: many
DNA: TGTGCCAGCAGTCCCGCCGGCTACGAGCAGTACTTC
CDR3: CASSPAGYEQYF

D: -
V: TRBV28
J: TRBJ1-2
size: many
DNA: TGTGCCAGCAGTTTACAGCCTACCTATGGCTACACCTTC
CDR3: CASSLQPTYGYTF

D: -
V: TRBV11-2
J: TRBJ1-6
size: many
DNA: TGTGCCAGCAGCCCTGCCGAGGGGAATTCACCCCTCCACTTT
CDR3: CASSPAEGNSPLHF

D: -
V: TRBV7-9
J: TRBJ1-1
size: many
DNA: TGTGCCAGCAGCTTAACAGAACTGAACACTGAAGCTTTCTTT
CDR3: CASSLTELNTEAFF

D: -
V: TRBV7-3
J: TRBJ2-7
size: many
DNA: TGTGCCAGCAGCTCAATTCTAGGGGACGAGCAGTACTTC
CDR3: CASSSILGDEQYF